These 10 T cell receptor beta chains were sequenced from one sample in a study of T cell responses to AZD1222 COVID-19 vaccine. TCRdb's table, derived via immunoSEQ multiplex PCR, lists solely in-frame clones and lacks some. The table records roughly 120,000 clones, 85% to 90% of them present only once. Specimen: peripheral blood, collected on day 0 of AZD1222 vaccination. The source of these receptors is an adult in good health.

This clone showed up just once. V is TRBV15 and J is TRBJ2-7, with 11 bases matching TRBD2. Germline CDR1 LNHNV, CDR2 YYDKDF (reference sequence). CDR3 size: 15 residues. Trimming took 1 base from V and 5 from J; bases not matched to a gene: 4. CDR3 protein: CATSRVGTSGHEQYF. The CDR3 coding sequence is TGTGCCACCAGCAGAGTAGGGACTAGCGGCCACGAGCAGTACTTC. The variable domain in full, with the rest retrieved from reference TRBV15 and TRBJ2-7, is DAMVIQNPRYQVTQFGKPVTLSCSQTLNHNVMYWYQQKSSQAPKLLFHYYDKDFNNEADTPDNFQSRRPNTSFCFLDIRSPGLGDTAMYLCATSRVGTSGHEQYFGPGTRLTVT.

This rearrangement joins TRBV19 to TRBJ2-1; D tentatively fits TRBD1 or TRBD2 (5 bases each). Germline loops: CDR1 LNHDA, CDR2 SQIVND (reference sequence). This CDR3 is built from 12 residues. Trimming pared 10 bases from V and 4 bases from J, leaving 11 bases between. The DNA for the CDR3 is TGTGCCACCGGGACGGATTACAATGAGCAGTTCTTC. Amino acid sequence: CATGTDYNEQFF.

The chain employs TRBV6-6 and TRBJ2-2; 9 bases are shared with TRBD1. This CDR3 is 15 amino acids long. V dropped 6 bases and J dropped 7; count of bases not matched to a gene: 9. Germline CDR1 is MNHNY and CDR2 is SVGAGI (reference sequence). The CDR3, as DNA: TGTGCCAGCAGCCCCACAGGGGGCGCCGGCGGGGAGCTGTTTTTT. It translates to CASSPTGGAGGELFF.

The J gene is TRBJ2-3, the V gene TRBV4-3; no reliable D call. The germline CDR1 and CDR2 sequences are LGHNA and YSLEER. The V and J ends lost 0 bases and 4 bases respectively, with 11 bases between them. CDR3 length: 15 residues. CDR3 in amino acids: CASSQDPRVSDTQYF. The CDR3 DNA reads as TGCGCCAGCAGCCAAGATCCCCGGGTGTCAGATACGCAGTATTTT.

The chain is built from TRBV11-1 and TRBJ1-2; D gene unclear. V was shortened by 5 bases and J by 4 bases, with 5 bases between the two germline ends. CDR1 and CDR2 (germline): SGHAT, FQDESV (reference sequence). CDR3 length equals 11 residues. CDR3 loop: CASSSGYGYTF. The CDR3 DNA reads as TGTGCCAGCAGCAGCGGCTATGGCTACACCTTC.

V usage is TRBV28 and J usage is TRBJ2-5, with D possibly matching TRBD2 (5 bases). V lost 7 bases to trimming and J lost 7 bases, with 13 bases between them. CDR3 length: 12 amino acids. In germline, CDR1 is MDHEN, CDR2 SYDVKM. CDR3 region: CASTVGSGTQYF. CDR3 DNA sequence: TGTGCCAGCACGGTAGGGAGCGGGACCCAGTACTTC. The full variable domain, its missing parts supplied by reference TRBV28 and TRBJ2-5, is DVKVTQSSRYLVKRTGEKVFLECVQDMDHENMFWYRQDPGLGLRLIYFSYDVKMKEKGDIPEGYSVSREKKERFSLILESASTNQTSMYLCASTVGSGTQYFGPGTRLLVL.

V gene TRBV6-1 combines with J gene TRBJ2-7; D ambiguous. This CDR3 is built from 14 residues. V was shortened by 7 bases and J by 2 bases, with 15 bases between the two germline ends. Germline V gives CDR1 MNHNS, CDR2 SASEGT. CDR3 protein: CASTPASTAYEQYF. CDR3 sequence (DNA): TGTGCCAGCACCCCAGCCTCCACAGCCTACGAGCAGTACTTC.

This sequence joins TRBV15 and TRBJ2-3; 7 bases match TRBD2. Trimming at V came to 3 bases and at J to 2 bases, leaving 11 bases not matched to a gene. Germline values: CDR1 LNHNV, CDR2 YYDKDF (reference sequence). The CDR3 totals 17 residues. The CDR3 coding sequence is TGTGCCACCAGCAGCCCTGTAAACAGCGGGGACACAGATACGCAGTATTTT. As protein: CATSSPVNSGDTDTQYF.

The V and J genes are TRBV29-1 and TRBJ1-2, with D maybe TRBD1 (5 bases). The CDR3 runs 12 residues. Germline V gene sequence: CDR1 SQVTM, CDR2 ANQGSEA. Trimming stripped 7 bases from V and 6 bases from J, with 15 bases between. In DNA form, the CDR3 reads TGCAGCGATGCCGGGACTTTACATGGCTACACCTTC. Protein sequence: CSDAGTLHGYTF.

The chain employs TRBV9 and TRBJ1-6; D remains unclear. Germline CDR1 SGDLS, CDR2 YYNGEE. CDR3 length: 12 amino acids. V was trimmed by 0 bases and J by 10 bases, leaving 5 bases between them. The CDR3 protein is CASSVGASPLHF. The CDR3 DNA reads TGTGCCAGCAGCGTAGGGGCCTCACCCCTCCACTTT.